The present entry profiles one T cell receptor beta chain with its context. The antigen it recognizes is unknown. Base qualities are not recorded, but no much larger clone differs from it by a single base. Libraries were made using the immunoSEQ multiplex PCR assay. TCRdb's version of the immuneACCESS table is confined to in-frame rearrangements and falls short of the full clone set. An unresolved V gene accounts for under half of the shortfall where checked; the remainder is of unknown origin. The sample table contains around 150,000 clones; only one count was recorded for 88% of them. The ten biggest clones cover about 1.7% of the sample. The source of the sample is a study of control samples from healthy donors and cancer patients (dated by TCRdb to the early 2020s). From the cysteine through the phenylalanine, the CDR3 covers 15 amino acids. This entry keeps only the CDR3 DNA: 45 bases, framed from base 1. Trimming takes 3 bases off V and 0 bases off J; junction bases not matched to a gene: 4. The germline V gene sets CDR1 to LGHNA and CDR2 to YSLEER.

The receptor chain draws on TRBV4-3 and TRBJ2-7, and 8 junctional nucleotides match TRBD1. The specimen was blood. This receptor was obtained from a man between 18 and 35 years old in good health. The CDR3 protein: CASSQGTGYSYEQYF. The DNA sequence reads TGCGCCAGCAGCCAGGGGACAGGCTACTCCTACGAGCAGTACTTC.